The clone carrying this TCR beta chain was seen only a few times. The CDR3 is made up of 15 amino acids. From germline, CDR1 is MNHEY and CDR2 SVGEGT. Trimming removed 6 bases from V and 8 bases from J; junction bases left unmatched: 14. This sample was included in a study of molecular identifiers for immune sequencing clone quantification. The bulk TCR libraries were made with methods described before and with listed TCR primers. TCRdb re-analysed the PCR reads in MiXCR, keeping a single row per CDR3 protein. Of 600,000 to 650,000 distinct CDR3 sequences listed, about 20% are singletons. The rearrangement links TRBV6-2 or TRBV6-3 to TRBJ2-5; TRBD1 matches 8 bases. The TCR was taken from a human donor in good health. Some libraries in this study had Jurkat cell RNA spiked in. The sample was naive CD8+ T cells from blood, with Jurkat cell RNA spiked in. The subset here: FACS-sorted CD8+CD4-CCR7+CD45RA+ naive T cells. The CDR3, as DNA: TGTGCCAGCAGCCTCTCGGGACAGGCTAATCCTACCCAGTACTTC. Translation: CASSLSGQANPTQYF.